This T cell receptor (beta chain) comes out of a study of radiotherapy plus CTLA-4 blockade in lung cancer. Background on the study: Disease control reached over 30%, with objective responses in approximately 17%.

TCRdb's table, derived via immunoSEQ multiplex PCR, lists solely in-frame clones and lacks some. This table holds 80,000 or so clones, approximately 84% found once. Patients in the study, people with chemo-refractory metastatic non-small-cell lung cancer, received focal radiation plus ipilimumab CTLA-4 blockade. The sequence derives from a human donor with non-small cell lung cancer who had stable disease on radiotherapy plus ipilimumab. The sample here was peripheral blood, taken from a patient treated with radiotherapy plus ipilimumab.

CDR3 DNA: TGTGCCAGCAGCTTTAATTCTATACTAGCGGTGAACAATGAGCAGTTCTTC. Translated, it gives CASSFNSILAVNNEQFF. The gene calls are TRBV7-6 and TRBJ2-1; 8 nucleotides line up with TRBD2. The CDR3 has 17 amino acids. The germline CDR1 and CDR2 sequences are SGHVS and FNYEAQ. V trimming: 3 bases; J trimming: 5 bases; junction bases outside the gene matches: 12.